The 16 T cell receptor beta chains presented below share a single source sample, sequenced in a study of cytomegalovirus exposure and HLA in healthy donors. The PCR made use of 60 Vbeta and 13 Jbeta primers. Data came from immunoSEQ multiplex PCR; TCRdb stores just in-frame clones and leaves some out. The repertoire has 150,000 to 200,000 clones, approximately 73% of them found once; the top ten carry 5% to 6.5%. What was sequenced was PBMCs. The receptors derive from a woman younger than 35 in good health and CMV-seropositive.

The genes are TRBV7-3 and TRBJ1-1; D not certain. The germline V and J ends were trimmed by 0 bases and 7 bases, with 12 bases remaining between them. Germline assignment: CDR1 SGHTA and CDR2 FQGTGA. The CDR3 extends over 14 amino acids. The CDR3 spells CASSLTGREIEAFF. CDR3 nucleotides: TGTGCCAGCAGCTTAACCGGAAGGGAGATTGAAGCTTTCTTT.

The chain employs TRBV5-4 and TRBJ2-2; no reliable D call. V was trimmed by 2 bases and J by 1 base, leaving 6 bases between them. This CDR3 has 14 amino acids. CDR1 is SGHNT and CDR2 is YYREEE in the germline V gene (reference sequence). This CDR3 reads CASSLSGNTGELFF. CDR3 sequence (DNA): TGTGCCAGCAGCTTATCCGGGAACACCGGGGAGCTGTTTTTT.

V gene TRBV4-1 combines with J gene TRBJ2-5, with D possibly matching TRBD1 (5 bases). Trimming removed 3 bases from V and 2 bases from J, with 10 bases in between. The CDR3 runs 14 residues. Per germline, CDR1 MGHRA and CDR2 YSYEKL. CDR3 nucleotide sequence: TGCGCCAGCAGCCAGCAGGGATGGCAAGAGACCCAGTACTTC. Translating it yields CASSQQGWQETQYF.

This clone was detected once. V and J are TRBV7-6 and TRBJ2-7, with a weak D call TRBD1 (6 bases). V was clipped by 0 bases and J by 1 base, with 13 bases between them. The germline V gene encodes CDR1 SGHVS and CDR2 FNYEAQ. The CDR3 sequence is 16 residues long. Written as DNA, the CDR3 is TGTGCCAGCAGCTTAGCCGACAGGTCCTTATCCTACGAGCAGTACTTC. Translating gives CASSLADRSLSYEQYF. The full variable domain, with the rest looked up from reference TRBV7-6 and TRBJ2-7, is GAGVSQSPRYKVTKRGQDVALRCDPISGHVSLYWYRQALGQGPEFLTYFNYEAQQDKSGLPNDRFSAERPEGSISTLTIQRTEQRDSAMYRCASSLADRSLSYEQYFGPGTRLTVT.

The gene calls are TRBV11-2 and TRBJ2-3, with TRBD1 as a possible D gene (6 bases). The germline V gene encodes CDR1 SGHAT and CDR2 FQNNGV. There are 15 residues in the CDR3. V shed 1 base and J shed 0 bases, with 8 bases lying between them. CDR3 residues: CASSLGGLSTDTQYF. Written as DNA, the CDR3 is TGTGCCAGCAGCTTAGGGGGGCTCAGCACAGATACGCAGTATTTT.

The chain carries TRBV19 and TRBJ1-1; tentative D call: TRBD1 (5 bases). Germline loops: CDR1 LNHDA, CDR2 SQIVND (reference sequence). The ends were cut back, 3 bases at V and 6 bases at J, with 20 bases in the middle. This CDR3 is built from 16 residues. CDR3 DNA: TGTGCCAGTAGTATCGGGAGGGGCGAGTCAAGCGCTGAAGCTTTCTTT. Residues: CASSIGRGESSAEAFF.

This chain links TRBV7-9 with TRBJ1-1, with a possible D match to TRBD1 (5 bases). Germline V gene lookup returns CDR1 SEHNR and CDR2 FQNEAQ (reference sequence). V was cut by 4 bases and J by 1 base, with 16 bases left in between. This CDR3 is 16 amino acids long. CDR3 bases: TGTGCCAGCAGCTCGACGAACGGGGGAAGGAACACTGAAGCTTTCTTT. It specifies CASSSTNGGRNTEAFF. The variable domain in full, completed from reference TRBV7-9 and TRBJ1-1, reads DTGVSQNPRHKITKRGQNVTFRCDPISEHNRLYWYRQTLGQGPEFLTYFQNEAQLEKSRLLSDRFSAERPKGSFSTLEIQRTEQGDSAMYLCASSSTNGGRNTEAFFGQGTRLTVV.

This clone was recorded a few times. V and J are TRBV6-4 and TRBJ2-1; the D gene is possibly TRBD2 (7 bases). CDR1 is MRHNA, CDR2 SNTAGT, per germline. Trimming stripped 4 bases from V and 3 bases from J, with 16 bases between. This CDR3 is built from 16 residues. The CDR3 coding sequence is TGTGCCAGCAGTGTAGGGGGGGGATTTGACTACAATGAGCAGTTCTTC. Translation: CASSVGGGFDYNEQFF.

V is TRBV19 and J is TRBJ2-5; possible D gene TRBD2, 6 bases. The V gene lost 4 bases and the J gene lost 1 base, with 16 bases spanning the gap. The CDR3 sequence is 16 residues long. Germline V lookup: CDR1 LNHDA, CDR2 SQIVND (reference sequence). CDR3 in amino acids: CASSRAGTLSQETQYF. DNA of the CDR3: TGTGCCAGTAGTAGGGCAGGGACTTTGAGCCAAGAGACCCAGTACTTC.

The rearrangement links TRBV9 to TRBJ2-5; D might be TRBD2 (5 bases). Judging by the DNA end, TRBJ2-7 fits better; the J call may be wrong. Germline loops: CDR1 SGDLS, CDR2 YYNGEE. The CDR3 contains 14 residues. CDR3 DNA sequence: TGTGCCAGCAGCGTTGGAGACGTCGGAGGCGAGCAGTACTTC. Amino acid sequence: CASSVGDVGGEQYF.

CDR3 protein: CASSSDRGDTQYF. The CDR3, as DNA: TGTGCCAGCAGTTCGGATCGGGGAGATACGCAGTATTTT. This chain joins TRBV27 and TRBJ2-3; D might be TRBD2 (5 bases). The germline gives CDR1 MNHEY, CDR2 SMNVEV (reference sequence). The ends were cut back, 4 bases at V and 5 bases at J, with 10 bases in the middle. The CDR3 is 13 residues long.

This clone was counted once. The gene calls are TRBV6-6 and TRBJ1-6; 9 bases match TRBD1. With 2 bases clipped from V and 8 bases from J, the junction kept 1 base outside the gene matches. This CDR3 region has 14 residues. Germline V gene sequence: CDR1 MNHNY, CDR2 SVGAGI (reference sequence). CDR3 in amino acids: CASSYRQGDSPLHF. CDR3 sequence (DNA): TGTGCCAGCAGTTACCGACAGGGGGATTCACCCCTCCACTTT.

The chain uses TRBV6-1 and TRBJ2-2; no reliable D call. Germline CDR1 is MNHNS and CDR2 is SASEGT. This CDR3 is 12 amino acids long. V lost 6 bases, J lost 7 bases, and 9 bases lay in between. CDR3 loop: CASSLNRGELFF. The CDR3 DNA reads TGTGCCAGCAGCCTAAACCGCGGGGAGCTGTTTTTT.

Only a few counts were recorded for this clone. J is TRBJ2-7 and V is TRBV9; D is unresolved. CDR1 and CDR2 from the germline V gene are SGDLS and YYNGEE. The CDR3 runs 13 residues. Trimming took off 2 bases at V and 1 base at J, with 7 bases between the two ends. CDR3 amino acids: CASSVSKSYEQYF. The CDR3 bases are TGTGCCAGCAGCGTGTCAAAATCCTACGAGCAGTACTTC.

This clone appeared a single time. J is TRBJ1-3 and V is TRBV20-1; no firm D call. Trimming took 3 bases from V and 12 from J, leaving 12 bases between them. This CDR3 region has 11 residues. Per the germline V gene, CDR1 is DFQATT and CDR2 is SNEGSKA (reference sequence). CDR3 in amino acids: CSASRGEIIYF. In nucleotides, the CDR3 is TGCAGTGCTAGCCGAGGAGAAATCATATATTTT.

Here the CDR3 DNA reads TGTGCCAGCAGCTTGCGGTACCGCCCACAGGGGAATCCTGAAGCTTTCTTT. This sequence encodes CASSLRYRPQGNPEAFF. The gene calls are TRBV5-6 and TRBJ1-1, with 7 bases fitting TRBD1. The CDR3 length is 17 residues. V lost 1 base and J lost 6; bases outside the gene matches: 15. Germline CDR1 SGHDT, CDR2 YYEEEE.